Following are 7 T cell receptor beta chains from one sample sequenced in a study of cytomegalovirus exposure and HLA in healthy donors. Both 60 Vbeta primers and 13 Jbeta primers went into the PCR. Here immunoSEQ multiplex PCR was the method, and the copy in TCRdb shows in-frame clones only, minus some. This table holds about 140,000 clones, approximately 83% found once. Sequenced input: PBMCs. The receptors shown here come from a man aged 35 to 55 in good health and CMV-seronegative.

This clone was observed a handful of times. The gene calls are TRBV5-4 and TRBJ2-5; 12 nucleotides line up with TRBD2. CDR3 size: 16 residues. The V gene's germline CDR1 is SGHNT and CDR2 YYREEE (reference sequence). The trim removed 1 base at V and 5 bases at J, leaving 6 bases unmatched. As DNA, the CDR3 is TGTGCCAGCAGCTTGCGGGGGACTAGCGGGTTGGAGACCCAGTACTTC. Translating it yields CASSLRGTSGLETQYF.

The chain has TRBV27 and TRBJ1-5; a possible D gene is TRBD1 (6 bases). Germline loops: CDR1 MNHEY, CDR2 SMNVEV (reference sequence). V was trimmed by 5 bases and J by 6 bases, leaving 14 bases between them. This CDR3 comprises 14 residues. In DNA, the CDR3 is TGTGCCAGCAGTCCTACAGGGTGGGCTCAGCCCCAGCATTTT. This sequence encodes CASSPTGWAQPQHF.

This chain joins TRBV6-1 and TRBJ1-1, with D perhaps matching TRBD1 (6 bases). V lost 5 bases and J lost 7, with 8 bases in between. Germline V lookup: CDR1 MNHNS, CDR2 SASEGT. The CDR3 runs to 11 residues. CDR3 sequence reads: CASSHRVEAFF. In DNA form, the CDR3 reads TGTGCCAGCAGTCACAGGGTTGAAGCTTTCTTT.

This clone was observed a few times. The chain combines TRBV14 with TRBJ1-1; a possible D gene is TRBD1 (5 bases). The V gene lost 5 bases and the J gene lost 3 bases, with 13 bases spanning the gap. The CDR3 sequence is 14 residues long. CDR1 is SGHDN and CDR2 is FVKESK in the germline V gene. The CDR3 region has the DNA TGTGCCAGCAGCTACATGACGGGGGACACTGAAGCTTTCTTT. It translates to CASSYMTGDTEAFF. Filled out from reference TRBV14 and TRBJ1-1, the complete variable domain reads EAGVTQFPSHSVIEKGQTVTLRCDPISGHDNLYWYRRVMGKEIKFLLHFVKESKQDESGMPNNRFLAERTGGTYSTLKVQPAELEDSGVYFCASSYMTGDTEAFFGQGTRLTVV.

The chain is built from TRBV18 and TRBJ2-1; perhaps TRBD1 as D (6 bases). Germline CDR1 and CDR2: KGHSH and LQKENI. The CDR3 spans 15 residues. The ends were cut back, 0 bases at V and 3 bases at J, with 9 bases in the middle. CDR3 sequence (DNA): TGTGCCAGCTCACCACCGGGGGCGGACTACAATGAGCAGTTCTTC. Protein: CASSPPGADYNEQFF.

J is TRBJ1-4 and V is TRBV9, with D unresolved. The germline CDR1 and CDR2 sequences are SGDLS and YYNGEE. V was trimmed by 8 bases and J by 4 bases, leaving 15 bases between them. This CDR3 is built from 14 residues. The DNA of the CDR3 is TGTGCCAGTACTACGGGTCCCAATAATGAAAAACTGTTTTTT. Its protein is CASTTGPNNEKLFF.

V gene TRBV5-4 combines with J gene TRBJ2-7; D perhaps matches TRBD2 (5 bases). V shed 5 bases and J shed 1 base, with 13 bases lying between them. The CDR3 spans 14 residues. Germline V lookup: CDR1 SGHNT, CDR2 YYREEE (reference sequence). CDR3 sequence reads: CASSPDGGSYEQYF. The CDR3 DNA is TGTGCCAGCAGTCCCGATGGAGGTTCCTACGAGCAGTACTTC.